Here is one TCR beta chain with its context. Its antigen is undetermined. The V end was cut by 7 bases, the J end by 2 bases, with 15 bases between. Germline CDR1 MDHEN, CDR2 SYDVKM. The length of the CDR3 is 15 residues. The sample belongs to a study of CD8 T cells in ankylosing spondylitis. Findings and caveats of the study: Ankylosing spondylitis blood appeared to be characterized by a TCR beta motif of about 8 highly homologous variants.

TCRdb re-called the 5' RACE reads through MiXCR, storing one row per CDR3 protein. The table has about 750,000 distinct CDR3 sequences, 19% seen once; the top ten hold around 20%. Source material: blood, either unsorted or a sorted T cell fraction (not recorded which). V gene TRBV28 combines with J gene TRBJ2-1; D may be TRBD1 (6 bases). The receptor was derived from a male donor with ankylosing spondylitis. CDR3 sequence (DNA): TGTGCCAGCACATCTATGACAGGAGCCTACAATGAGCAGTTCTTC. This codes for CASTSMTGAYNEQFF.